Listed below are T cell receptor beta chains from one sample, sequenced in a study of tumor-infiltrating lymphocytes in primary liver carcinoma. TCRdb re-called the multiplex PCR reads with MiXCR, one entry per CDR3 protein. The sample has 300,000 to 400,000 distinct CDR3 sequences, 55% to 65% seen once; the top ten hold approximately 9.4%. Source material: peripheral blood. All receptors come from a man aged 35 to 55 with primary liver carcinoma and hepatitis B virus infection. Both conserved end residues are trimmed from each CDR3.

ASSLTVGLHYGYT | TRBV7-2
ASSSISGSSYEQL | TRBV12-3/TRBV12-4
VSSGRGGDIQY | TRBV5-6
ASSSRETQY | TRBV6-5
DRSWGDEQF | TRBV5-5
ASSLAAWETQY | TRBV11-2
ASSRTRGRQSPLH | TRBV6-6
ASSQDGKETYLETQY | TRBV4-1
AISRGEGSYEQY | TRBV12-3/TRBV12-4
ASSSLAESTDTQY | TRBV28
ASSPVGRGSYEQY | TRBV13
ASRGQCSNQPQH | TRBV6-2/TRBV6-3